Reported below is one TCR beta chain. Only in-frame clones appear in the TCRdb table, and some are missing; sequencing was by immunoSEQ multiplex PCR. This table has some 120,000 clones, approximately 92% appearing once. This entry comes from a study of control samples from healthy donors and cancer patients. Germline V CDR1 and CDR2: LNHDA, SQIVND (reference sequence). This CDR3 spans 14 amino acids. The V end lost 7 bases, the J end lost 7 bases, and 14 bases lay between the germline ends. This TCR was sampled from a man aged 80 or over with head and neck cancer. Sequencing was done on a sample of PBMCs. This sequence joins TRBV19 and TRBJ1-6; the D is unclear. DNA of the CDR3: TGTGCCAGTACCCCTACCACGGTGAATTCACCCCTCCACTTT. It yields the protein CASTPTTVNSPLHF.